This TCR beta chain comes out of a study of beta chain features in type 1 diabetes. Study findings and constraints: In all four CD4+ subsets, TCRB CDR3 length was significantly, moderately reduced in type 1 diabetes. Insertions at VDJ junctions were less frequent in type 1 diabetes patients. These patients also deleted more nucleotides at the same junctions.

As every portion of the isolated RNA was reverse transcribed, the sequencing read expressed TCRB transcripts. Only in-frame clones appear in the TCRdb table, and some are missing; sequencing was by immunoSEQ multiplex PCR. The sample has more than 50,000 clones, over 50% seen once. Turning to this clone: What it recognizes is unknown.

Each donor gave one heparinised blood draw averaging roughly 100 mL. The CDR3 runs to 14 residues. V was cut by 10 bases and J by 7 bases, with 20 bases left in between. CDR1 and CDR2 (germline): MNHEY, SVGAGI. The rearrangement uses TRBV6-5 and TRBJ2-1; a possible D gene is TRBD2 (5 bases). Sequences were obtained from Tregs from blood. This TCR was recovered from a woman aged 18-35 years in good health. This chain's CDR3 is CATSGRRSGNEQFF. The CDR3 coding sequence is TGTGCCACCTCGGGGAGACGGTCGGGGAATGAGCAGTTCTTC.